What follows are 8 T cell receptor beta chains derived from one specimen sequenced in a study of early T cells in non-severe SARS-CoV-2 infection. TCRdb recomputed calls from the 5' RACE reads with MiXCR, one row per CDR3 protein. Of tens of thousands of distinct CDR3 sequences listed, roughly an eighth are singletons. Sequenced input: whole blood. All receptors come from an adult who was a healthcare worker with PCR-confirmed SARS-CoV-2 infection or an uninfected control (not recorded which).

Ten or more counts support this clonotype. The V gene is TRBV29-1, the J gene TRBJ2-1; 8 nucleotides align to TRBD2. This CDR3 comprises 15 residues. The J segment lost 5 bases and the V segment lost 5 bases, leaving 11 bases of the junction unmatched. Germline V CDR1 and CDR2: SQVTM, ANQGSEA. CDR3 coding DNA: TGCAGCGTTCCCCAAAGACTAGCGAAAAACAATGAGCAGTTCTTC. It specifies CSVPQRLAKNNEQFF.

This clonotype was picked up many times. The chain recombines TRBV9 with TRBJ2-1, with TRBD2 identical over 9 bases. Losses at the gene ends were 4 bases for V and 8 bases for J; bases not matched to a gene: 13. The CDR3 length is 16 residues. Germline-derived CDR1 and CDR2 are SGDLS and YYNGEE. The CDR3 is CASSPGRLAGQYEQFF. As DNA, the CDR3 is TGTGCCAGCAGCCCAGGGCGGCTAGCGGGACAGTATGAGCAGTTCTTC.

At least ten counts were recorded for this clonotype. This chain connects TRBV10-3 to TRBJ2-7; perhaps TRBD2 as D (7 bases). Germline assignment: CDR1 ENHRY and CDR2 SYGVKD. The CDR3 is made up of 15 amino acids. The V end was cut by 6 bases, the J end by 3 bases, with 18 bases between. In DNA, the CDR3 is TGTGCCATCAGCCGTGGGGGGGGCGGAGTCTACGAGCAGTACTTC. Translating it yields CAISRGGGGVYEQYF.

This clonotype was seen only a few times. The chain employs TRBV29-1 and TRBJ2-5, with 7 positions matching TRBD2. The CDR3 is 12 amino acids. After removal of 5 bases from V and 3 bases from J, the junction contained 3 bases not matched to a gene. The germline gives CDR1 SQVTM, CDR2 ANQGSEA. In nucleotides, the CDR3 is TGCAGCGTTCTGGGAGGGGAAGAGACCCAGTACTTC. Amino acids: CSVLGGEETQYF.

The CDR3 sequence is CASSLIRGGTQYF. The CDR3 DNA sequence: TGTGCCAGCAGCCTCATACGGGGAGGGACCCAGTACTTC. The chain recombines TRBV7-9 with TRBJ2-5, with TRBD2 as a possible D gene (6 bases). There are 13 residues in the CDR3. Between the trimmed V and J ends, which lost 5 bases and 7 bases, there was a span of 14 bases. Per germline, CDR1 SEHNR and CDR2 FQNEAQ (reference sequence).

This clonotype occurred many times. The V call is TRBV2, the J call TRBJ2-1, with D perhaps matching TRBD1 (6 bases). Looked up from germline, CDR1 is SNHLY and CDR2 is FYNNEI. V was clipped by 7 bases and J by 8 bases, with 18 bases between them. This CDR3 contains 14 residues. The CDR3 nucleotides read TGTGCCAGCAAGGCTGGGACGACAGGCGATGAGCAGTTCTTC. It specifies CASKAGTTGDEQFF.

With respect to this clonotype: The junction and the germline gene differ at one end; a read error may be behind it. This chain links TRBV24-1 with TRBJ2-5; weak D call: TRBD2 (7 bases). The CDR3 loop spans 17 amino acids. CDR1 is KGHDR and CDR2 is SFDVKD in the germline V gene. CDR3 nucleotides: TGTGCCACCAGTGATACCTCCGCGGGGGCCCTCCAAGAGACCCAGAACTTC. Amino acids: CATSDTSAGALQETQNF.

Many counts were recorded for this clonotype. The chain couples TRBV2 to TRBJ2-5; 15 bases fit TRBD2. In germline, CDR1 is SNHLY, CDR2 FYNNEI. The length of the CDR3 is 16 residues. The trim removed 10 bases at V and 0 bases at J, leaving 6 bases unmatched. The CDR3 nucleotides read TGTGCCACCGGACTAGCGGGAGGGAGGTACCAAGAGACCCAGTACTTC. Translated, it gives CATGLAGGRYQETQYF.